This TCR beta chain was captured in a study of blood T cell repertoires in COVID-19. Overall study: The study drew acute and convalescent COVID-19 samples from the United States, Italy and Spain.

Participants had their cohort set by participant-reported clinical history. The CDR3 runs 16 residues. V lost 4 bases, J lost 4 bases, and 10 bases stayed unmatched. CDR1 SGHDN and CDR2 FVKESK come from the germline V gene. Original processing notes: Amplification from reference gene primers served as the basis for estimated nucleated cell counts. TCRdb keeps only in-frame clones here, not all; method: immunoSEQ multiplex PCR. The V and J calls and clone size are taken from that table; D and trimming were inferred from the DNA. The sample shows hundreds of thousands of clones, over 75% of them seen only once.

The sequenced sample was PBMCs or T cells enriched from blood (not recorded which). This receptor was identified in a woman aged 40 to 55 with acute COVID-19. The rearrangement joins TRBV14 to TRBJ1-3, with 7 bases that match TRBD1. CDR3 region: CASSPHRGAGGNTIYF. The CDR3 DNA reads as TGTGCCAGCAGCCCACACAGGGGCGCTGGGGGAAACACCATATATTTT.